Listed here are 27 T cell receptor beta chains from one sample, sequenced in a study of Ad26.COV2.S vaccination and SARS-CoV-2 variants. Treatment in this sample: 19 received Ad26.COV2.S at low or high dose, single or two shots; 5 received placebo; per-sample allocation not given. Each sample was drawn 63 days after the first injection (of vaccine or placebo). TCRdb's copy holds only in-frame clones and misses some; the assay was immunoSEQ multiplex PCR. The table records some 480,000 clones, approximately 90% of them present only once. The sequences come from peripheral blood, collected in a trial of Ad26.COV2.S vaccine versus placebo. The receptors originated from a person aged 18 to 65 who received the Ad26.COV2.S COVID-19 vaccine or a placebo.

The chain uses TRBV30 and TRBJ1-2; perhaps TRBD1 as D (6 bases). This CDR3 has 15 amino acids. Germline lookup yields CDR1 GTSNPN and CDR2 SVGIG (reference sequence). V shed 0 bases and J shed 5 bases, with 16 bases lying between them. CDR3 sequence (DNA): TGTGCCTGGAGTGTAGGCCAGGGGAGGAGGTATGGCTACACCTTC. Translating it yields CAWSVGQGRRYGYTF.

The V call is TRBV5-5, the J call TRBJ1-2; 8 bases agree with TRBD1. CDR1 and CDR2 from the germline V gene are SGHKS and YYEKEE (reference sequence). With V trimmed by 5 bases and J by 8 bases, 8 bases remained unmatched. The CDR3 length is 13 residues. CDR3 residues: CASSSTGDRGYTF. The CDR3 bases are TGTGCCAGCAGTTCAACAGGGGACAGGGGCTACACCTTC. Drawing the rest from reference TRBV5-5 and TRBJ1-2, the complete variable domain is DAGVTQSPTHLIKTRGQQVTLRCSPISGHKSVSWYQQVLGQGPQFIFQYYEKEERGRGNFPDRFSARQFPNYSSELNVNALLLGDSALYLCASSSTGDRGYTFGSGTRLTVV.

The count of this clone is one. The chain employs TRBV6-6 and TRBJ2-7; TRBD1 matches at 8 bases. Trimming removed 1 base from V and 5 bases from J; junction bases left unmatched: 4. CDR3 length equals 14 residues. The germline V gene encodes CDR1 MNHNY and CDR2 SVGAGI (reference sequence). The CDR3 region is CASSYFGQGNEQYF. In nucleotides, the CDR3 is TGTGCCAGCAGTTACTTTGGACAGGGAAACGAGCAGTACTTC.

This sequence joins TRBV5-4 and TRBJ1-1; 9 nucleotides align to TRBD1. There are 14 residues in the CDR3. CDR1 and CDR2 from the germline V gene are SGHNT and YYREEE (reference sequence). With V trimmed by 3 bases and J by 4 bases, 4 bases remained unmatched. This CDR3 is CASSSQGAATEAFF. The CDR3, as DNA: TGTGCCAGCAGCTCACAGGGGGCTGCCACTGAAGCTTTCTTT.

The rearrangement links TRBV7-9 to TRBJ2-1; 7 bases fit TRBD2. Germline V CDR1 and CDR2: SEHNR, FQNEAQ (reference sequence). The CDR3 consists of 14 residues. Trimming cost V 4 bases and J 4 bases; bases outside gene matches: 4. The DNA of the CDR3 is TGTGCCAGCAGCTCTAGCGGACCATACAATGAGCAGTTCTTC. Translation gives CASSSSGPYNEQFF.

CDR3 region: CASSEPGLVRNEQFF. CDR3 DNA sequence: TGTGCCAGCAGTGAACCGGGACTAGTTCGGAATGAGCAGTTCTTC. The chain links TRBV25-1 to TRBJ2-1, with TRBD2 identical over 8 bases. There are 15 residues in the CDR3. Germline values: CDR1 MGHDK, CDR2 SYGVNS. The V segment lost 2 bases and the J segment 7 bases; nucleotides outside the gene matches: 7. Supplemented by reference TRBV25-1 and TRBJ2-1, the full variable domain reads EADIYQTPRYLVIGTGKKITLECSQTMGHDKMYWYQQDPGMELHLIHYSYGVNSTEKGDLSSESTVSRIRTEHFPLTLESARPSHTSQYLCASSEPGLVRNEQFFGPGTRLTVL.

The V call is TRBV6-1, the J call TRBJ1-4, with D unclear. The germline V gene has CDR1 MNHNS and CDR2 SASEGT. V gave up 0 bases and J gave up 4 bases, with 9 bases separating them. There are 15 residues in the CDR3. CDR3 amino acids: CASSEAQTFNEKLFF. For the CDR3, the DNA is TGTGCCAGCAGTGAAGCTCAGACATTTAATGAAAAACTGTTTTTT.

The chain couples TRBV14 to TRBJ1-1, with D possibly TRBD1 on 5 matching bases. With 0 bases removed from V and 3 bases from J, the gap between germline ends came to 17 bases. The germline V gene encodes CDR1 SGHDN and CDR2 FVKESK. This CDR3 region has 17 residues. The CDR3 reads CASSQDNNRGWDTEAFF. CDR3 sequence (DNA): TGTGCCAGCAGCCAAGATAATAATCGGGGCTGGGACACTGAAGCTTTCTTT.

This chain connects TRBV9 to TRBJ2-3; TRBD2 agrees at 12 bases. V was clipped by 0 bases and J by 6 bases; unmatched bases: 8. CDR1 SGDLS and CDR2 YYNGEE come from the germline V gene. The CDR3 has 17 amino acids. The chain's CDR3 is CASSVDLAGGMLDTQYF. In nucleotides, the CDR3 is TGTGCCAGCAGCGTAGACCTAGCGGGAGGGATGTTGGATACGCAGTATTTT.

Note on this clone: Other nucleotide sequences in the sample specify the same CDR3. This chain joins TRBV5-1 and TRBJ1-5; D is unclear. The CDR3 has 15 amino acids. Germline V lookup: CDR1 SGHRS, CDR2 YFSETQ. Trimming stripped 0 bases from V and 0 bases from J, with 7 bases between. The CDR3 spells CASSLDSYSNQPQHF. CDR3 coding DNA: TGCGCCAGCAGCTTGGACTCGTATAGCAATCAGCCCCAGCATTTT.

The V gene is TRBV11-2, the J gene TRBJ2-6, with TRBD2 matching over 9 bases. Trimming removed 1 base from V and 1 base from J; junction bases left unmatched: 2. Germline V gene sequence: CDR1 SGHAT, CDR2 FQNNGV. This CDR3 region has 17 residues. The CDR3 is CASSLVLAGSGANVLTF. DNA for the CDR3: TGTGCCAGCAGCTTAGTCCTAGCGGGATCTGGGGCCAACGTCCTGACTTTC.

This chain connects TRBV6-2 or TRBV6-3 to TRBJ1-2; D possibly corresponds to TRBD1 (6 bases). This CDR3 spans 19 amino acids. CDR1 and CDR2 from the germline V gene are MNHEY and SVGEGT. The V and J ends lost 0 bases and 3 bases respectively, with 23 bases between them. CDR3 amino acids: CASSYSRAHRGGADYGYTF. The DNA for the CDR3 is TGTGCCAGCAGTTACTCGAGAGCGCATCGGGGGGGCGCGGACTATGGCTACACCTTC.

This clone was observed a few times. The rearrangement links TRBV6-2 or TRBV6-3 to TRBJ2-7; TRBD1 might be the D (6 bases). V lost 3 bases to trimming and J lost 4 bases, with 13 bases between them. Per the germline V gene, CDR1 is MNHEY and CDR2 is SVGEGT. The CDR3 spans 14 residues. Here the CDR3 reads CASSYDRILYEQYF. The CDR3 region has the DNA TGTGCCAGCAGTTATGACAGGATACTATACGAGCAGTACTTC.

J is TRBJ2-5 and V is TRBV5-1; D unresolved. Per germline, CDR1 SGHRS and CDR2 YFSETQ. The germline V and J ends were trimmed by 4 bases and 4 bases, with 8 bases remaining between them. This CDR3 has 12 amino acids. The CDR3 reads CASSPSPETQYF. CDR3 bases: TGCGCCAGCAGCCCCTCCCCAGAGACCCAGTACTTC.

The chain combines TRBV29-1 with TRBJ2-6, with TRBD2 as a possible D gene (6 bases). CDR1 is SQVTM, CDR2 ANQGSEA, per germline. Trimming took 5 bases from V and 2 from J, leaving 13 bases between them. The CDR3 is 15 residues long. CDR3 coding DNA: TGCAGCGTTTACGGGGGAGCGGCTGGGGCCAACGTCCTGACTTTC. The encoded protein is CSVYGGAAGANVLTF.

The V gene is TRBV2, the J gene TRBJ2-1, with unresolved D. CDR1 and CDR2 (germline): SNHLY, FYNNEI. This CDR3 region has 13 residues. V was trimmed by 2 bases and J by 5 bases, leaving 7 bases between them. The CDR3 here is CASSEIGNNEQFF. The CDR3 DNA reads as TGTGCCAGCAGTGAAATTGGGAACAATGAGCAGTTCTTC.

This clone has only one observation. This chain joins TRBV5-1 and TRBJ2-6, with D perhaps matching TRBD2 (6 bases). Germline V gives CDR1 SGHRS, CDR2 YFSETQ. The CDR3 sequence is 14 residues long. Trimming took 7 bases from V and 2 from J, leaving 10 bases between them. The CDR3 sequence is CASSPSAGANVLTF. The CDR3 region has the DNA TGCGCCAGCTCCCCTAGCGCTGGGGCCAACGTCCTGACTTTC.

This chain uses TRBV5-4 with TRBJ2-7, with D possibly being TRBD2 (6 bases). Trimming shortened V by 6 bases and J by 3 bases, and 19 bases separated the two germline ends. The CDR3 length is 15 residues. The germline gives CDR1 SGHNT, CDR2 YYREEE (reference sequence). CDR3 residues: CASTREVAQNYEQYF. The CDR3 nucleotides are TGTGCCAGCACCAGGGAGGTCGCCCAGAACTACGAGCAGTACTTC.

The chain is built from TRBV19 and TRBJ1-5, with TRBD1 matching over 11 bases. Germline V gene lookup returns CDR1 LNHDA and CDR2 SQIVND (reference sequence). Trimming took 6 bases from V and 3 from J; bases not matched to a gene: 1. CDR3 length equals 14 residues. DNA for the CDR3: TGTGCCAGTAGAGGACAGGGGGCCAATCAGCCCCAGCATTTT. It codes for CASRGQGANQPQHF.

The chain combines TRBV27 with TRBJ1-2, with TRBD1 identical over 7 bases. The CDR3 is 13 residues long. Germline assignment: CDR1 MNHEY and CDR2 SMNVEV (reference sequence). Losses at the gene ends were 10 bases for V and 7 bases for J; bases not matched to a gene: 12. The CDR3 here is CATRPTGIGGYTF. CDR3 bases: TGTGCCACCCGGCCGACAGGGATCGGTGGCTACACCTTC.

This clone was detected only once. The J gene is TRBJ2-3, the V gene TRBV5-1, with a weak D call TRBD2 (6 bases). Trimming pared 5 bases from V and 4 bases from J, leaving 14 bases between. This CDR3 comprises 14 residues. The germline V gene has CDR1 SGHRS and CDR2 YFSETQ. The CDR3 DNA is TGCGCCAGCAGGTGGGGGGAGGCATCAGATACGCAGTATTTT. This translates into CASRWGEASDTQYF.

J is TRBJ1-6 and V is TRBV27; D ambiguous. The CDR3 runs 12 residues. Trimming stripped 3 bases from V and 7 bases from J, with 4 bases between. The germline CDR1 and CDR2 sequences are MNHEY and SMNVEV (reference sequence). CDR3 sequence (DNA): TGTGCCAGCAGTTTTCCAAATTCACCCCTCCACTTT. Its translation: CASSFPNSPLHF.

The chain couples TRBV15 to TRBJ2-5, with 11 nucleotides matching TRBD2. This CDR3 has 17 amino acids. Germline loops: CDR1 LNHNV, CDR2 YYDKDF (reference sequence). The V segment lost 3 bases and the J segment 0 bases; nucleotides outside the gene matches: 6. The CDR3 reads CATSSPGLADNQETQYF. CDR3 in DNA: TGTGCCACCAGCAGCCCGGGACTAGCGGATAACCAAGAGACCCAGTACTTC.

The gene calls are TRBV29-1 and TRBJ2-1; D may be TRBD2 (6 bases). The germline CDR1 and CDR2 sequences are SQVTM and ANQGSEA. The CDR3 loop spans 14 amino acids. V lost 6 bases and J lost 0, with 12 bases in between. CDR3 region: CSVRDSSSYNEQFF. CDR3 nucleotides: TGCAGCGTGCGGGACTCGAGCTCCTACAATGAGCAGTTCTTC.

As DNA, the CDR3 is TGCGCCAGCAGCCAAGGCCGAGGGGGTAGGGACAATGAGCAGTTCTTC. This codes for CASSQGRGGRDNEQFF. The chain couples TRBV4-3 to TRBJ2-1; a weak D match, TRBD1 (6 bases). The CDR3 is 16 amino acids. Germline assignment: CDR1 LGHNA and CDR2 YSLEER. V gave up 1 base and J gave up 5 bases, with 15 bases separating them.

This clone was detected only once. The chain employs TRBV11-2 and TRBJ2-1; D is ambiguous. Trimming took 3 bases from V and 8 from J, leaving 11 bases between them. Germline loops: CDR1 SGHAT, CDR2 FQNNGV. The CDR3 has 13 residues. CDR3 coding DNA: TGTGCCAGCAGCTTGTCACCAAGCCATGAGCAGTTCTTC. Translated, it gives CASSLSPSHEQFF.

This chain uses TRBV29-1 with TRBJ2-3, with D maybe TRBD2 (6 bases). The CDR3 spans 11 residues. V lost 6 bases and J 6 bases, leaving 10 bases between the germline ends. Germline lookup yields CDR1 SQVTM and CDR2 ANQGSEA. The chain's CDR3 is CSVGLSDTQYF. The CDR3 nucleotides are TGCAGCGTAGGACTATCGGATACGCAGTATTTT.